These 21 T cell receptor beta chains were all obtained from the same sample, sequenced in a study of blood T cell repertoires in COVID-19. Some clones are missing from TCRdb's copy, which holds only in-frame ones; the method was immunoSEQ multiplex PCR. The table has 250,000 or so clones, 86% seen once. The sequencing sample was made of peripheral blood. The receptors were sampled from an elderly man with acute or convalescent COVID-19.

This rearrangement joins TRBV10-3 to TRBJ2-1; 10 bases are a match to TRBD2. CDR3 length: 15 residues. CDR1 ENHRY and CDR2 SYGVKD come from the germline V gene. V dropped 4 bases and J dropped 4; count of bases not matched to a gene: 4. CDR3: CAISGGTSAYNEQFF. In nucleotides, the CDR3 is TGTGCCATCAGTGGCGGGACTAGCGCTTACAATGAGCAGTTCTTC.

The chain joins TRBV5-1 to TRBJ2-5, with a weak D call TRBD2 (5 bases). This CDR3 contains 14 residues. Trimming cost V 0 bases and J 2 bases, with 8 bases left between them. The germline CDR1 and CDR2 sequences are SGHRS and YFSETQ. CDR3 coding DNA: TGCGCCAGCAGCTTGGTGGACTCTCAAGAGACCCAGTACTTC. It is translated as CASSLVDSQETQYF.

The CDR3 region is CASSLGAGNEKLFF. In DNA form, the CDR3 reads TGTGCCAGCAGCTTAGGGGCGGGGAATGAAAAACTGTTTTTT. V and J are TRBV11-2 and TRBJ1-4, with D uncertain. Germline CDR1 and CDR2: SGHAT and FQNNGV. The CDR3 spans 14 residues. V gave up 1 base and J gave up 5 bases, with 8 bases separating them.

This clone has a single count. The gene calls are TRBV11-1 and TRBJ2-7; 8 positions agree with TRBD1. Germline CDR1 is SGHAT and CDR2 is FQDESV (reference sequence). The CDR3 is 15 amino acids. Germline trimming cut 6 bases from V and 7 bases from J; bases unmatched to any gene: 14. The CDR3 DNA is TGTGCCAGCAGGTCTGGACAGGGTAATTCGCGGGAGCAGTACTTC. Its protein product is CASRSGQGNSREQYF.

The genes are TRBV24-1 and TRBJ2-5, with 9 bases identical to TRBD1. V lost 6 bases and J lost 5; bases outside the gene matches: 3. The germline V gene has CDR1 KGHDR and CDR2 SFDVKD. CDR3 length: 13 residues. The CDR3 nucleotides are TGTGCCACCAGTCGGACAGGGGTCGAGACCCAGTACTTC. It translates to CATSRTGVETQYF.

This chain uses TRBV23-1 with TRBJ1-1; no clear D. TRBV23-1 is classed as an ORF, of uncertain function. Trimming took 2 bases from V and 5 from J, leaving 21 bases between them. CDR3 length equals 17 residues. As DNA, the CDR3 is TGCGCCAGCAGTCAAGCCCTTATTGCGGTGTCTACGACTGAAGCTTTCTTT. Amino acid sequence: CASSQALIAVSTTEAFF.

The V gene is TRBV3-1 (or the pseudogene TRBV3-2), the J gene TRBJ1-3, with 7 nucleotides matching TRBD1. The ends lost 4 bases at V and 3 bases at J; junction bases unmatched: 9. Germline CDR1 LGHDT, CDR2 YNNKEL (reference sequence). CDR3 size: 16 residues. CDR3 sequence reads: CASSREDRYLGNTIYF. In nucleotides, the CDR3 is TGTGCCAGCAGCCGAGAGGACAGGTATCTTGGAAACACCATATATTTT.

V gene TRBV5-1 combines with J gene TRBJ1-4, with 7 bases fitting TRBD1. The germline CDR1 and CDR2 sequences are SGHRS and YFSETQ. V shed 4 bases and J 7 bases; nucleotides not matched to a gene: 10. This CDR3 spans 15 amino acids. The CDR3 sequence is CASSPQRGRGEKLFF. The CDR3 nucleotides are TGCGCCAGCAGCCCCCAAAGGGGGCGAGGTGAAAAACTGTTTTTT.

This chain uses TRBV12-3 or TRBV12-4 with TRBJ1-3; 10 nucleotides agree with TRBD1. V was clipped by 6 bases and J by 10 bases; unmatched bases: 3. The CDR3 contains 12 residues. The CDR3 coding sequence is TGTGCCAGCAGGGGACAGGGGAAGACCATATATTTT. It encodes CASRGQGKTIYF.

DNA for the CDR3: TGTGCCAGCAGCTTGGCCCGCAGGCCTTCCACCGGGGAGCTGTTTTTT. Translating gives CASSLARRPSTGELFF. The chain combines TRBV5-8 with TRBJ2-2, with unresolved D. CDR1 and CDR2 (germline): SGHTS, YDEGEE. Trimming left V 0 bases short and J 4 bases short, with 13 bases between. The CDR3 loop spans 16 amino acids.

This chain connects TRBV2 to TRBJ2-2, with D perhaps matching TRBD1 (5 bases). The germline V gene encodes CDR1 SNHLY and CDR2 FYNNEI. CDR3 size: 13 residues. Trimming cost V 5 bases and J 1 base, with 5 bases left between them. For the CDR3, the DNA is TGTGCCAGCAGTCAGGGGAACACCGGGGAGCTGTTTTTT. Protein product: CASSQGNTGELFF.

The count of this clone is one. The V call is TRBV12-3 or TRBV12-4, the J call TRBJ2-7; 7 bases line up with TRBD1. V was pared by 6 bases and J by 2 bases, with 4 bases of the junction left unmatched. The CDR3 totals 13 residues. DNA for the CDR3: TGTGCCAGCAGCTCTGGGACAGCCTACGAGCAGTACTTC. Amino acid sequence: CASSSGTAYEQYF.

The genes are TRBV5-4 and TRBJ1-6; 8 nucleotides match TRBD1. Germline V CDR1 and CDR2: SGHNT, YYREEE (reference sequence). The CDR3 contains 15 residues. V shed 0 bases, J shed 10 bases, and the junction held 6 bases outside the gene matches. The CDR3 DNA is TGTGCCAGCAGCTTGGGGACAGGGAAGAGATCACCCCTCCACTTT. Protein sequence: CASSLGTGKRSPLHF.

This clone was counted between two and nine times. This chain joins TRBV11-2 and TRBJ1-2; a possible D gene is TRBD1 (6 bases). This CDR3 comprises 15 residues. Trimming pared 5 bases from V and 0 bases from J, leaving 13 bases between. From germline, CDR1 is SGHAT and CDR2 FQNNGV. Here the CDR3 DNA reads TGTGCCAGCAGCACCTGGACAGTAGCTAACTATGGCTACACCTTC. Translated, it gives CASSTWTVANYGYTF.

This chain uses TRBV21-1 with TRBJ1-5. TRBV21-1 is flagged as a pseudogene. The CDR3 has 19 amino acids. The CDR3 loop reads CASSKNCVVSIYSNQPQHF. CDR3 DNA sequence: TGTGCCAGCAGCAAAAACTGCGTCGTGAGTATCTATAGCAATCAGCCCCAGCATTTT.

Here the CDR3 DNA reads TGTGCCAGCAGCAGAACGGGACACGACGAGCAGTACTTC. Its protein product is CASSRTGHDEQYF. The V gene is TRBV7-2, the J gene TRBJ2-7, with D maybe TRBD1 (6 bases). CDR3 length: 13 residues. Trimming took 5 bases from V and 5 from J, leaving 13 bases between them. From germline, CDR1 is SGHTA and CDR2 FQGNSA.

On this clone itself: This CDR3 is also generated by other DNA sequences in the sample. This sequence joins TRBV28 and TRBJ1-5, with 9 bases aligning to TRBD1. This CDR3 contains 14 residues. Germline CDR1 and CDR2: MDHEN and SYDVKM. V lost 2 bases and J lost 6; bases outside the gene matches: 2. The CDR3 DNA is TGTGCCAGCAGTTTAACAGGGGGCAGTCAGCCCCAGCATTTT. Translating gives CASSLTGGSQPQHF.

J is TRBJ2-2 and V is TRBV5-8; weak D call: TRBD2 (5 bases). CDR1 SGHTS and CDR2 YDEGEE come from the germline V gene. The CDR3 is made up of 12 amino acids. Trimming removed 2 bases at V and 6 bases at J, with 5 bases between. Here the CDR3 reads CASSFGAGELFF. The CDR3 region has the DNA TGTGCCAGCAGCTTCGGGGCCGGGGAGCTGTTTTTT.

The CDR3 DNA sequence: TGTGCCAGCAGTTACTCAGGGACAATGAACACTGAAGCTTTCTTT. The encoded protein is CASSYSGTMNTEAFF. V gene TRBV6-2 or TRBV6-3 combines with J gene TRBJ1-1, with a possible D match to TRBD1 (6 bases). The germline V gene encodes CDR1 MNHEY and CDR2 SVGEGT. The ends were cut back, 0 bases at V and 0 bases at J, with 8 bases in the middle. The CDR3 totals 15 residues.

The table lists this clone with a count of one. CDR3 residues: CASIPESPYNSPLHF. DNA for the CDR3: TGTGCCAGCATCCCGGAGAGTCCCTATAATTCACCCCTCCACTTT. The chain recombines TRBV2 with TRBJ1-6, with no clear D. The CDR3 contains 15 residues. CDR1 is SNHLY, CDR2 FYNNEI, per germline. The V end was cut by 7 bases, the J end by 2 bases, with 12 bases between.

The sample holds a few counts of this clone. The chain recombines TRBV11-2 with TRBJ2-7; 9 bases map to TRBD1. The trim removed 3 bases at V and 2 bases at J, leaving 5 bases unmatched. The CDR3 has 15 amino acids. The germline V gene has CDR1 SGHAT and CDR2 FQNNGV. The DNA for the CDR3 is TGTGCCAGCAGCTTTCCGGGGACAGGGACCTACGAGCAGTACTTC. This translates into CASSFPGTGTYEQYF.